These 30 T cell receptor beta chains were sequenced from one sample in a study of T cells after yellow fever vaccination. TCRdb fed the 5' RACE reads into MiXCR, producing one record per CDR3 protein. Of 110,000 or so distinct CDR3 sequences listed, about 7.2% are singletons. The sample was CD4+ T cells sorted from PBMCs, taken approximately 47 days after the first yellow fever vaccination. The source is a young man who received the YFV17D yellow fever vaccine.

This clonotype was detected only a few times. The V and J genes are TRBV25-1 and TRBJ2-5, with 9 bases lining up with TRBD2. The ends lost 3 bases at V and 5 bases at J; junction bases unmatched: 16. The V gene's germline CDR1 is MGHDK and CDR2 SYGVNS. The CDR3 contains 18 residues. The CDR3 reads CASSEVGTSSRTEETQYF. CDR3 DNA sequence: TGTGCCAGCAGTGAGGTTGGGACTAGCTCCCGAACTGAGGAGACCCAGTACTTC. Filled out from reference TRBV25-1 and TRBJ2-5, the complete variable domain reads EADIYQTPRYLVIGTGKKITLECSQTMGHDKMYWYQQDPGMELHLIHYSYGVNSTEKGDLSSESTVSRIRTEHFPLTLESARPSHTSQYLCASSEVGTSSRTEETQYFGPGTRLLVL.

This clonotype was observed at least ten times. CDR3 DNA: TGTGCCAGCAGTCTAGGGGGTGGAAGTGAAAAACTGTTTTTT. It yields the protein CASSLGGGSEKLFF. The chain uses TRBV7-2 and TRBJ1-4; possible D gene TRBD1, 6 bases. Trimming took 6 bases from V and 7 from J, leaving 15 bases between them. CDR3 size: 14 residues. Per the germline V gene, CDR1 is SGHTA and CDR2 is FQGNSA. The full variable domain, rest sourced from reference TRBV7-2 and TRBJ1-4, is GAGVSQSPSNKVTEKGKDVELRCDPISGHTALYWYRQSLGQGLEFLIYFQGNSAPDKSGLPSDRFSAERTGGSVSTLTIQRTQQEDSAVYLCASSLGGGSEKLFFGSGTQLSVL.

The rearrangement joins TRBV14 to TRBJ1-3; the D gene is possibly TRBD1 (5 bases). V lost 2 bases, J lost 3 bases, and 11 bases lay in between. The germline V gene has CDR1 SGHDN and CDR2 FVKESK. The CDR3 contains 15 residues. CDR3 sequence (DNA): TGTGCCAGCAGCCAACAAGGGGCGCGTGGAAACACCATATATTTT. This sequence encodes CASSQQGARGNTIYF.

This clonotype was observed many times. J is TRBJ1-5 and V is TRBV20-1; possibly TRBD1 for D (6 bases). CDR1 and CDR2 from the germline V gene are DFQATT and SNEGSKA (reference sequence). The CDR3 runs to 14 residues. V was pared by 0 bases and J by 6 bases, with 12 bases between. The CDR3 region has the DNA TGCAGTGCTAGAGATGGGGGGGCTGGTCAGCCCCAGCATTTT. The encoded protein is CSARDGGAGQPQHF.

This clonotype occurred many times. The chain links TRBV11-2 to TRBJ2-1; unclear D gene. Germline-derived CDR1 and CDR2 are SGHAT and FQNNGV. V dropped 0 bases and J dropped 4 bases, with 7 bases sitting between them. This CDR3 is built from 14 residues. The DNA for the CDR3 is TGTGCCAGCAGCTTAGATGGGCAGTACAATGAGCAGTTCTTC. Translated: CASSLDGQYNEQFF.

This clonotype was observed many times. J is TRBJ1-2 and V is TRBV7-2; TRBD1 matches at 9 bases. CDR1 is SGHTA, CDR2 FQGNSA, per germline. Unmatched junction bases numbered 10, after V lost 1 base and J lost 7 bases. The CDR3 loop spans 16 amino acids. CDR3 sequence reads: CASSLVGTRQGGGYTF. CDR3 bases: TGTGCCAGCAGCTTAGTTGGTACTAGACAGGGGGGTGGCTACACCTTC.

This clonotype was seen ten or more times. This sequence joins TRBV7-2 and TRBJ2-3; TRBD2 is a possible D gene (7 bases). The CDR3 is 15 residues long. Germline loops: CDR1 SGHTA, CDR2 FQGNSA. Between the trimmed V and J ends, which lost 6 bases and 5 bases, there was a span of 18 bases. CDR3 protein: CASRRGGIWRDTQYF. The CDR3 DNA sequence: TGTGCCAGCAGGAGGGGGGGAATTTGGAGAGATACGCAGTATTTT.

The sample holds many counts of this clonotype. The CDR3 DNA is TGCAGTGCTAGGGGGTGGGGGGCCAACAATGAGCAGTTCTTC. It specifies CSARGWGANNEQFF. The chain carries TRBV20-1 and TRBJ2-1; perhaps D is TRBD1 or TRBD2 (6 bases each). This CDR3 region has 14 residues. The V gene's germline CDR1 is DFQATT and CDR2 SNEGSKA (reference sequence). V gave up 3 bases and J gave up 5 bases, with 14 bases separating them.

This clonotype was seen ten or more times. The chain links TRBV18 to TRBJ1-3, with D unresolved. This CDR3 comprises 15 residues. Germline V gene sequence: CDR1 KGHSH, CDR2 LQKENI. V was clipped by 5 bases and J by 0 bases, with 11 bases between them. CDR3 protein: CASSMSGRSGNTIYF. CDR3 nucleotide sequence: TGTGCCAGCTCAATGTCGGGCCGCTCTGGAAACACCATATATTTT.

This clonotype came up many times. The CDR3 reads CASSRPGLAGEETQYF. The CDR3 DNA reads as TGTGCCAGCAGCCGACCGGGACTAGCGGGGGAAGAGACCCAGTACTTC. This rearrangement joins TRBV7-2 to TRBJ2-5; 14 bases map to TRBD2. Unmatched junction bases numbered 5, after V lost 5 bases and J lost 3 bases. Looked up from germline, CDR1 is SGHTA and CDR2 is FQGNSA. This CDR3 region has 16 residues.

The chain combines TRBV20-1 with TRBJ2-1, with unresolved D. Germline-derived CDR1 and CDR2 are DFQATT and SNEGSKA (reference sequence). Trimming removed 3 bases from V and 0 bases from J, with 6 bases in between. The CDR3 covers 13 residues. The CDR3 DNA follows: TGCAGTGCTAGTTATCGCTCCTACAATGAGCAGTTCTTC. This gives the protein CSASYRSYNEQFF.

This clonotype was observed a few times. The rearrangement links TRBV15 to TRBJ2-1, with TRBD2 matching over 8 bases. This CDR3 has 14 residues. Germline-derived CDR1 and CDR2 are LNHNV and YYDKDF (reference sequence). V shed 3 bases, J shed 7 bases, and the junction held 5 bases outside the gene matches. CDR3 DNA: TGTGCCACCAGCAGTCCTCGGGGGGGGAATGAGCAGTTCTTC. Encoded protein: CATSSPRGGNEQFF.

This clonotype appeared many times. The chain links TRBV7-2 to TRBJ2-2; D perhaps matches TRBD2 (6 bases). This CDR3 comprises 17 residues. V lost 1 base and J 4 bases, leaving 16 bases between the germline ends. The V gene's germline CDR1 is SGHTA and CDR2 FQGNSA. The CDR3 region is CASSLVAGRSVTGELFF. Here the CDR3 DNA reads TGTGCCAGCAGCTTAGTGGCTGGGAGGTCCGTCACCGGGGAGCTGTTTTTT.

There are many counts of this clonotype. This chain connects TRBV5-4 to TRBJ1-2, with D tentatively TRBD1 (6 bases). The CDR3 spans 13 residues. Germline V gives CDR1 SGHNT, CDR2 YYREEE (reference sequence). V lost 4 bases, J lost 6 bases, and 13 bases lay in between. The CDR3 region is CASSPDRNHGYTF. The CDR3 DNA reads TGTGCCAGCAGCCCCGACAGGAATCATGGCTACACCTTC. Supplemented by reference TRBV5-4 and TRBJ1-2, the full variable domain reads ETGVTQSPTHLIKTRGQQVTLRCSSQSGHNTVSWYQQALGQGPQFIFQYYREEENGRGNFPPRFSGLQFPNYSSELNVNALELDDSALYLCASSPDRNHGYTFGSGTRLTVV.

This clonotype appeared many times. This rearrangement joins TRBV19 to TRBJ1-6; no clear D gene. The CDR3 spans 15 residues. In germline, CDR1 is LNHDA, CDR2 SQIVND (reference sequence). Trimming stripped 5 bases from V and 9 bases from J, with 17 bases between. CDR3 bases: TGTGCCAGTAGTGTGTCGGGTACTATCCCTTCACCCCTCCACTTT. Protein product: CASSVSGTIPSPLHF.

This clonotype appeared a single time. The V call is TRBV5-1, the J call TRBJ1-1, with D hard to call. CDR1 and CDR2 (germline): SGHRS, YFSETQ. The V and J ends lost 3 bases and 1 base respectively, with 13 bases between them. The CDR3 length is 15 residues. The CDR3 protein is CASSSWAGRNTEAFF. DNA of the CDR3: TGCGCCAGCAGCTCCTGGGCGGGGAGGAACACTGAAGCTTTCTTT.

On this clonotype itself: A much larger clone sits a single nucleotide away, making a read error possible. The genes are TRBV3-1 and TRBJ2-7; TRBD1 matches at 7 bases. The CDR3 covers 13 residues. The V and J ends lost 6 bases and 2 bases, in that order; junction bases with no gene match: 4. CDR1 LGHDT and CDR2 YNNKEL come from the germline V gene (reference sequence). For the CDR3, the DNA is TGTGCCAGCAGGCAACAGGGGCCCTACGAGCAGTACTTC. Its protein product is CASRQQGPYEQYF.

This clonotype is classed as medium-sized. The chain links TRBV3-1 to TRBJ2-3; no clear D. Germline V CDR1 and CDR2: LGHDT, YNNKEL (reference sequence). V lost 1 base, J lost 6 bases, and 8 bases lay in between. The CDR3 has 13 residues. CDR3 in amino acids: CASSQGLADTQYF. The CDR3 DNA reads TGTGCCAGCAGCCAAGGGTTGGCTGATACGCAGTATTTT.

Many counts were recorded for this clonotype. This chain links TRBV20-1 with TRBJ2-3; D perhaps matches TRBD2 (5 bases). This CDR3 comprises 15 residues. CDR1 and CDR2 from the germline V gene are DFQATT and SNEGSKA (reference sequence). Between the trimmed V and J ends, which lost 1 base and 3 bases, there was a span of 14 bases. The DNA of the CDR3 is TGCAGTGCTAGAGCGTCTACTAGTTGGACAGATACGCAGTATTTT. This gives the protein CSARASTSWTDTQYF.

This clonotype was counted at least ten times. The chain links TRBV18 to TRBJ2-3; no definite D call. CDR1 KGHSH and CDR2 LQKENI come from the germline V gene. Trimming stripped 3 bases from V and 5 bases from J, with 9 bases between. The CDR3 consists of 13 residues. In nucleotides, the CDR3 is TGTGCCAGCTCACCGACGGAGAAAGATACGCAGTATTTT. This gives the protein CASSPTEKDTQYF.

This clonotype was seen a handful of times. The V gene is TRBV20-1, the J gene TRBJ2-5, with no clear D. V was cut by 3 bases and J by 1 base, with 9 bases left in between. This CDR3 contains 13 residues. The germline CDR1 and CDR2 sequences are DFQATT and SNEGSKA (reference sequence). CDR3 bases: TGCAGTGCTAGTGGGAACACCCAAGAGACCCAGTACTTC. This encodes CSASGNTQETQYF.

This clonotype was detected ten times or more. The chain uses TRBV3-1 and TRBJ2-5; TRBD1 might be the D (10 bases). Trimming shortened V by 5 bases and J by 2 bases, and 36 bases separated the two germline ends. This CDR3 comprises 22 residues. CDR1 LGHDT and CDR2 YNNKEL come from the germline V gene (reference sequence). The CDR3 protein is CASSETGGYASGVSLWQETQYF. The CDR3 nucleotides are TGTGCCAGCAGCGAGACAGGGGGCTATGCTAGCGGGGTCTCCTTGTGGCAAGAGACCCAGTACTTC.

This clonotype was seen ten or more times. CDR3 residues: CASSLMNSPLHF. CDR3 coding DNA: TGTGCCAGCAGCTTAATGAATTCACCCCTCCACTTT. The chain joins TRBV11-2 to TRBJ1-6, with unresolved D. Germline V lookup: CDR1 SGHAT, CDR2 FQNNGV. The CDR3 has 12 residues. V was shortened by 2 bases and J by 7 bases, with 3 bases between the two germline ends.

CDR3 protein: CAISRDSSGNTIYF. In DNA form, the CDR3 reads TGTGCCATCAGTAGGGACAGCTCTGGAAACACCATATATTTT. V and J are TRBV10-3 and TRBJ1-3, with TRBD1 identical over 7 bases. This CDR3 is 14 amino acids long. Germline loops: CDR1 ENHRY, CDR2 SYGVKD. The V segment lost 5 bases and the J segment 0 bases; nucleotides outside the gene matches: 1.

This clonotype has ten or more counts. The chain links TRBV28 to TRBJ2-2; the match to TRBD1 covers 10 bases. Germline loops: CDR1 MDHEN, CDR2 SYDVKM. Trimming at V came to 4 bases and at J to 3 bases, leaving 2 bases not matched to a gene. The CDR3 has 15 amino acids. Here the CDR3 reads CASSSGQGDTGELFF. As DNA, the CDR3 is TGTGCCAGCAGTTCCGGACAGGGGGACACCGGGGAGCTGTTTTTT.

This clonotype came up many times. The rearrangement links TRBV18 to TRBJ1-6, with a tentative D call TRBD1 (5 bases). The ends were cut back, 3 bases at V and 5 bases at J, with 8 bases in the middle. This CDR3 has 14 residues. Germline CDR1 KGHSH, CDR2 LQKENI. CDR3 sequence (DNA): TGTGCCAGCTCACCCACGGACAATAATTCACCCCTCCACTTT. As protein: CASSPTDNNSPLHF. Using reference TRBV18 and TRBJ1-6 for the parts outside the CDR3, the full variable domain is NAGVMQNPRHLVRRRGQEARLRCSPMKGHSHVYWYRQLPEEGLKFMVYLQKENIIDESGMPKERFSAEFPKEGPSILRIQQVVRGDSAAYFCASSPTDNNSPLHFGNGTRLTVT.

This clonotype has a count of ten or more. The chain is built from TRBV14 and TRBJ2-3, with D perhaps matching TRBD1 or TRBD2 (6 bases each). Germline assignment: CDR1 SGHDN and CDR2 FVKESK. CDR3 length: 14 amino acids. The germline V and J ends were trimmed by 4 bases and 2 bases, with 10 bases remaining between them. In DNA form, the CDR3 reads TGTGCCAGCAGCCCGCGGGACACCACAGATACGCAGTATTTT. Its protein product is CASSPRDTTDTQYF.

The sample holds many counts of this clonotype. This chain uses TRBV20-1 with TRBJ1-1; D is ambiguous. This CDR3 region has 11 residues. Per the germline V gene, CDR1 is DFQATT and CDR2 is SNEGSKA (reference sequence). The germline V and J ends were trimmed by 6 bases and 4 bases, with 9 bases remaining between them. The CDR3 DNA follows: TGCAGTGCCGTCCCCTCCACTGAAGCTTTCTTT. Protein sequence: CSAVPSTEAFF.

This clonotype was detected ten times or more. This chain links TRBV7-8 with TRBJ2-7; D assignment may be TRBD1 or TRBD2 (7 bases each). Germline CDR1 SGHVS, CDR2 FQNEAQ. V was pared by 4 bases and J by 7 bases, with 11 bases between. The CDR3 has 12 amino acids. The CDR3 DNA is TGTGCCAGCAGCTCCCAGGGGGGGGAGCAGTACTTC. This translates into CASSSQGGEQYF. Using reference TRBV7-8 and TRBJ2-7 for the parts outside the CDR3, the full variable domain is GAGVSQSPRYKVAKRGQDVALRCDPISGHVSLFWYQQALGQGPEFLTYFQNEAQLDKSGLPSDRFFAERPEGSVSTLKIQRTQQEDSAVYLCASSSQGGEQYFGPGTRLTVT.

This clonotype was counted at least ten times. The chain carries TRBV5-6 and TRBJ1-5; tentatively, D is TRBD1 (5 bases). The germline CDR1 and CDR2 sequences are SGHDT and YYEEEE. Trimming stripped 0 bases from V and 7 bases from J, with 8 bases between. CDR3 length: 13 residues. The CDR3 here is CASSLERGQPQHF. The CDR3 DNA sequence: TGTGCCAGCAGCTTGGAAAGGGGCCAGCCCCAGCATTTT.